Listed here are 9 T cell receptor beta chains from one sample, sequenced in a study of blood T cell repertoires in COVID-19. Data came from immunoSEQ multiplex PCR; TCRdb stores just in-frame clones and leaves some out. The table records about 200,000 clones, roughly 77% of them present only once. The sample taken for sequencing was PBMCs or T cells enriched from blood (not recorded which). Receptors were obtained from a woman aged 45-60 years with acute COVID-19.

This clone showed up just a few times. This sequence joins TRBV9 and TRBJ2-2; tentative D call: TRBD1 (6 bases). CDR3 length: 15 amino acids. Germline assignment: CDR1 SGDLS and CDR2 YYNGEE. V lost 3 bases to trimming and J lost 5 bases, with 14 bases between them. The CDR3 loop is CASSASTGTTGELFF. CDR3 DNA sequence: TGTGCCAGCAGCGCGTCGACAGGAACGACCGGGGAGCTGTTTTTT.

The chain combines TRBV28 with TRBJ2-6; possibly TRBD2 for D (7 bases). CDR1 and CDR2 (germline): MDHEN, SYDVKM. The V and J ends lost 11 bases and 4 bases respectively, with 24 bases between them. The CDR3 is made up of 17 amino acids. CDR3 sequence: CARRGAAGAQGANVLTF. The CDR3 DNA reads as TGTGCCCGCCGGGGGGCGGCAGGGGCACAGGGGGCCAACGTCCTGACTTTC.

In its sample, this clone was seen a few times. V is TRBV19 and J is TRBJ1-6; D gene unclear. Trimming removed 4 bases from V and 9 bases from J, with 10 bases in between. The V gene's germline CDR1 is LNHDA and CDR2 SQIVND (reference sequence). The CDR3 has 13 residues. This CDR3 reads CASSREDVSPLHF. The DNA of the CDR3 is TGTGCCAGTAGTAGGGAGGACGTTTCACCCCTCCACTTT.

In its sample, this clone was seen a few times. This same CDR3 is encoded by further DNA sequences in the sample. The chain joins TRBV2 to TRBJ1-2; 11 bases are shared with TRBD1. The CDR3 sequence is 14 residues long. CDR1 SNHLY and CDR2 FYNNEI come from the germline V gene. The V segment lost 6 bases and the J segment 1 base; nucleotides outside the gene matches: 1. The DNA for the CDR3 is TGTGCCAGCAGCGGGACAGGGGGTAACTATGGCTACACCTTC. It is translated as CASSGTGGNYGYTF.

This clone was observed a few times. J is TRBJ2-4 and V is TRBV7-2; weak D call: TRBD1 (5 bases). CDR1 is SGHTA and CDR2 is FQGNSA in the germline V gene. This CDR3 region has 14 residues. Between the trimmed V and J ends, which lost 3 bases and 5 bases, there was a span of 11 bases. The CDR3 DNA sequence: TGTGCCAGCAGCTTTCAGACAGTCCAAAACATTCAGTACTTC. Protein sequence: CASSFQTVQNIQYF.

The chain recombines TRBV27 with TRBJ2-7; D is possibly TRBD2 (6 bases). V was cut by 5 bases and J by 2 bases, with 16 bases left in between. Germline CDR1 MNHEY, CDR2 SMNVEV (reference sequence). The CDR3 runs 15 residues. The CDR3 DNA is TGTGCCAGCAGTCTAGGGACTGGCCCGACCTACGAGCAGTACGTC. Translated, it gives CASSLGTGPTYEQYV.

Concerning this clone: The same CDR3 is also encoded by other DNA sequences in this sample. The chain carries TRBV19 and TRBJ2-1, with 7 bases that match TRBD2. The ends lost 5 bases at V and 0 bases at J; junction bases unmatched: 1. This CDR3 is built from 14 residues. The germline gives CDR1 LNHDA, CDR2 SQIVND (reference sequence). DNA for the CDR3: TGTGCCAGTAGTTCGGGGGGCTCCTACAATGAGCAGTTCTTC. It specifies CASSSGGSYNEQFF.

This clone was seen more than once but under ten times. The CDR3 sequence is CASSLSHGYTF. Here the CDR3 DNA reads TGTGCCAGCAGTTTATCTCATGGCTACACCTTC. The V call is TRBV28, the J call TRBJ1-2; D ambiguous. This CDR3 spans 11 amino acids. Germline V lookup: CDR1 MDHEN, CDR2 SYDVKM. Between the trimmed V and J ends, which lost 1 base and 6 bases, there was a span of 3 bases.

This clone showed up just a few times. This sequence joins TRBV7-6 and TRBJ1-6; 8 nucleotides line up with TRBD1. The CDR3 spans 17 residues. V shed 4 bases and J 3 bases; nucleotides not matched to a gene: 8. The germline CDR1 and CDR2 sequences are SGHVS and FNYEAQ. The CDR3 sequence: CASSSGQGDNYNSPLHF. CDR3 DNA: TGTGCCAGCAGCTCCGGACAGGGCGATAACTATAATTCACCCCTCCACTTT.